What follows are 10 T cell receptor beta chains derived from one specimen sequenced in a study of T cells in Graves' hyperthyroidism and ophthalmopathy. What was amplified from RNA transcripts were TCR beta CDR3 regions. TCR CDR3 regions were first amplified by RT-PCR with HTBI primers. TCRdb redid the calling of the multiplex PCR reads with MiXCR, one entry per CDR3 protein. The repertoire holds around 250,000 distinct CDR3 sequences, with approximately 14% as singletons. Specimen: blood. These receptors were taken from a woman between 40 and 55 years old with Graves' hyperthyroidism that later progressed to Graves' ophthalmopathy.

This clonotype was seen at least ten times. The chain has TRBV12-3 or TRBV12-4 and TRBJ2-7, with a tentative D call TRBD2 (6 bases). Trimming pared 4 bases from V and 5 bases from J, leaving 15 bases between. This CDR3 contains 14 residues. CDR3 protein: CASSSRDSLDEQYF. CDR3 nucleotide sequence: TGTGCCAGCAGTTCCCGGGACTCCCTTGACGAGCAGTACTTC.

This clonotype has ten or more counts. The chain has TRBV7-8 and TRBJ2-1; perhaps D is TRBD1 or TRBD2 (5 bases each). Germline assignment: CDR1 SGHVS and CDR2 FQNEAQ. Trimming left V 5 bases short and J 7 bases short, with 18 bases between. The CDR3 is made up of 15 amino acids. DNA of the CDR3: TGTGCCAGCAGCAGAACGGGACCGTGGGGTAATGAGCAGTTCTTC. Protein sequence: CASSRTGPWGNEQFF.

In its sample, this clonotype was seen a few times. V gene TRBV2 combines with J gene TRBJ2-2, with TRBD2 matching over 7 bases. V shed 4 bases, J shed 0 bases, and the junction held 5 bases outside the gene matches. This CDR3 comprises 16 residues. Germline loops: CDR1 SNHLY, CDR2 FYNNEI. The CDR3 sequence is CASSASGVPNTGELFF. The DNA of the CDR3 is TGTGCCAGCAGTGCCAGCGGGGTTCCGAACACCGGGGAGCTGTTTTTT.

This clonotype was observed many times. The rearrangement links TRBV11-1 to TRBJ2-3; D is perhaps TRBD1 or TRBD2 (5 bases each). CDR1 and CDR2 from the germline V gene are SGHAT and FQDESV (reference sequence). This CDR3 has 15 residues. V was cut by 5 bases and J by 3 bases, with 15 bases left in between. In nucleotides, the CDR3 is TGTGCCAGCAGCCCCATGGGGGTATCAACAGATACGCAGTATTTT. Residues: CASSPMGVSTDTQYF.

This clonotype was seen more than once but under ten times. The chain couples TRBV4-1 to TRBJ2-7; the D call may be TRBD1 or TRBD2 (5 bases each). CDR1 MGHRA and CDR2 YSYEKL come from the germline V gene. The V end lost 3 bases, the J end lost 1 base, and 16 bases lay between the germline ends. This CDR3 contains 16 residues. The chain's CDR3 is CASSQLGLADSYEQYF. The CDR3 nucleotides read TGCGCCAGCAGCCAGCTGGGGCTAGCAGATTCCTACGAGCAGTACTTC.

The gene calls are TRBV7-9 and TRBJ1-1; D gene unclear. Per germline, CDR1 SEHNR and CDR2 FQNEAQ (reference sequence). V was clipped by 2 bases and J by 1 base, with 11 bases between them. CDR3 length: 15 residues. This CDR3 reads CASSLSGQENTEAFF. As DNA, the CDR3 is TGTGCCAGCAGCTTATCAGGCCAAGAGAACACTGAAGCTTTCTTT.

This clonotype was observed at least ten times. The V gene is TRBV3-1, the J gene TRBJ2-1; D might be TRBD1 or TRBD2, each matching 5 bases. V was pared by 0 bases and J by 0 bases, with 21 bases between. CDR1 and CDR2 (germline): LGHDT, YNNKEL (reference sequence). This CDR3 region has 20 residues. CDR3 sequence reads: CASSQELDSWGNSSYNEQFF. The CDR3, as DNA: TGTGCCAGCAGCCAAGAGTTGGACTCCTGGGGGAATAGCTCCTACAATGAGCAGTTCTTC.

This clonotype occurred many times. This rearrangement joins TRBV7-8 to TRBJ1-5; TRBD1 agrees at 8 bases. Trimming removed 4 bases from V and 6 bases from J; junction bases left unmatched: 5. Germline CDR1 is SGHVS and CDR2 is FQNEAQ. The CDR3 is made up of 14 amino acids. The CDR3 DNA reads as TGTGCCAGCAGCTACTACAGGGGGAGTCAGCCCCAGCATTTT. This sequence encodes CASSYYRGSQPQHF.

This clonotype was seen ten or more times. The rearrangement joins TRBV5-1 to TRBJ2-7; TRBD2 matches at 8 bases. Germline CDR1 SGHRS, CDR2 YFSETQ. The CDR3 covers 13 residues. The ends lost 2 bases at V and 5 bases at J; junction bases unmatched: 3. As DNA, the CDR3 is TGCGCCAGCAGCTTTCGGGAGGGCGACGAGCAGTACTTC. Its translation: CASSFREGDEQYF.

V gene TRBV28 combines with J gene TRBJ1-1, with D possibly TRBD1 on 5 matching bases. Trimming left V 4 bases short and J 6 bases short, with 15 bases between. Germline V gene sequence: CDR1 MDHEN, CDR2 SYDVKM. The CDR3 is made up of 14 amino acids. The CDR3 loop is CASSYSGGRAEAFF. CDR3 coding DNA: TGTGCCAGCAGTTACTCGGGGGGGAGAGCTGAAGCTTTCTTT.